The T cell receptor (beta chain) under discussion was sequenced for a study of cytomegalovirus exposure and HLA in healthy donors. Study summary: A data release that came early held 80 million to 95 million unique TCRs from HLA-typed donors. Notes on the study in general: A later analysis, which compared TCR beta chains of equal frequency, found the HLA-associated ones more clonally expanded.

Germline V gives CDR1 MGHDK, CDR2 SYGVNS. The CDR3 is 13 amino acids. The ends lost 7 bases at V and 4 bases at J; junction bases unmatched: 4. With 60 Vbeta and 13 Jbeta primers, the PCR was carried out. Data came from immunoSEQ multiplex PCR; TCRdb stores just in-frame clones and leaves some out. The sample has around 150,000 clones; roughly two thirds are singletons. Comments on this clone: Its specificity is not known. Other DNA sequences from this sample encode an identical CDR3 as well.

The TCR was taken from a woman aged 35 to 49 in good health and CMV-seropositive. The chain has TRBV25-1 and TRBJ2-7; 10 nucleotides line up with TRBD2. The source material was PBMCs. The CDR3 DNA sequence: TGTGCCAGCACGGAAGCGGGAGGGTACGAGCAGTACTTC. Its translation: CASTEAGGYEQYF.